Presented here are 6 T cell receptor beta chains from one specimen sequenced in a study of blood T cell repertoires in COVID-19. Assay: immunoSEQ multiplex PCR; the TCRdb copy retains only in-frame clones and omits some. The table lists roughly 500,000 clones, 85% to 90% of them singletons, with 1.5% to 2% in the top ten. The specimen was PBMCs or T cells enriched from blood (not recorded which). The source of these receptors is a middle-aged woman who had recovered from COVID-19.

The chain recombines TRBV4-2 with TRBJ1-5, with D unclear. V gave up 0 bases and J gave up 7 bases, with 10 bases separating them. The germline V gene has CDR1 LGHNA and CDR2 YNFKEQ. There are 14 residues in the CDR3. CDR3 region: CASSQDSLAQPQHF. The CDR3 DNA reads TGTGCCAGCAGCCAAGATTCCTTGGCACAGCCCCAGCATTTT.

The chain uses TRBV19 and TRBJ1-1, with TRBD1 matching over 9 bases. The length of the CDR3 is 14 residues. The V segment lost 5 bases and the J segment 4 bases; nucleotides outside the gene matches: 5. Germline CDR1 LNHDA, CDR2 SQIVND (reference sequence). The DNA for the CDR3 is TGTGCCAGTAGTCCCGGGACAGGGATCACTGAAGCTTTCTTT. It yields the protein CASSPGTGITEAFF. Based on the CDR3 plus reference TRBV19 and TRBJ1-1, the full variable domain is DGGITQSPKYLFRKEGQNVTLSCEQNLNHDAMYWYRQDPGQGLRLIYYSQIVNDFQKGDIAEGYSVSREKKESFPLTVTSAQKNPTAFYLCASSPGTGITEAFFGQGTRLTVV.

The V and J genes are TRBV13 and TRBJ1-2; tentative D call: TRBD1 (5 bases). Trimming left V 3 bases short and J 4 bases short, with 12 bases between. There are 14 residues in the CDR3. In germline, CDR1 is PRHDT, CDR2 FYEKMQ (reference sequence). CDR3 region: CASSLAAQGYGYTF. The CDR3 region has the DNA TGTGCCAGCAGCTTGGCTGCTCAGGGCTATGGCTACACCTTC.

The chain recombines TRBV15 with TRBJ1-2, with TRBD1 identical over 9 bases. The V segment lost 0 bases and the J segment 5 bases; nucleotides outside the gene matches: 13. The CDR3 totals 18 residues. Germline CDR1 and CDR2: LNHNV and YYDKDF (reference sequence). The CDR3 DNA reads TGTGCCACCAGCAGAGACGTAGGCTCGGGACAGGGACGGTATGGCTACACCTTC. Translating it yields CATSRDVGSGQGRYGYTF.

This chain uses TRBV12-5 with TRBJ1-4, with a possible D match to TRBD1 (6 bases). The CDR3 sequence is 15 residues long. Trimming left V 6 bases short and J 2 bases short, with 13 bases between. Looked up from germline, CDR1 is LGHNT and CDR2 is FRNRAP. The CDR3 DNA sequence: TGTGCTAGTGGCCCCGACGACAGGACTAATGAAAAACTGTTTTTT. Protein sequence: CASGPDDRTNEKLFF.

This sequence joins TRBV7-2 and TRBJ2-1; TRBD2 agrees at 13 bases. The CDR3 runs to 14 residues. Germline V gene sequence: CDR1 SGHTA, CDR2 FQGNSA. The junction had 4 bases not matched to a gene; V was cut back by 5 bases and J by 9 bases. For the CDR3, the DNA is TGTGCCAGCAGCACTAGCGGGAGGGCCGGTGAGCAGTTCTTC. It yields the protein CASSTSGRAGEQFF. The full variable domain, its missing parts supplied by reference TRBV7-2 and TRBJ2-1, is GAGVSQSPSNKVTEKGKDVELRCDPISGHTALYWYRQSLGQGLEFLIYFQGNSAPDKSGLPSDRFSAERTGGSVSTLTIQRTQQEDSAVYLCASSTSGRAGEQFFGPGTRLTVL.